These 26 T cell receptor beta chains share one sample of origin, sequenced in a study of blood T cell repertoires in COVID-19. Here immunoSEQ multiplex PCR was the method, and the copy in TCRdb shows in-frame clones only, minus some. Of fewer than 250,000 clones listed, roughly 80% are singletons. The sample was peripheral blood. Receptors originate from a woman older than 75 with acute or convalescent COVID-19.

The chain joins TRBV7-3 to TRBJ2-1, with 7 bases identical to TRBD2. Germline-derived CDR1 and CDR2 are SGHTA and FQGTGA. The CDR3 extends over 16 amino acids. V was clipped by 0 bases and J by 5 bases; unmatched bases: 7. The CDR3 bases are TGTGCCAGCAGCTTAACACGGACTAGACGGCACAATGAGCAGTTCTTC. It specifies CASSLTRTRRHNEQFF.

This clone was found a few times. As DNA, the CDR3 is TGCGCCAGCAGCCGAAGCGGGGGAGGAGAGACCCAGTACTTC. Translating it yields CASSRSGGGETQYF. The rearrangement joins TRBV4-1 to TRBJ2-5, with 8 positions matching TRBD2. The CDR3 loop spans 14 amino acids. The trim removed 4 bases at V and 4 bases at J, leaving 5 bases unmatched. CDR1 MGHRA and CDR2 YSYEKL come from the germline V gene.

CDR3 in amino acids: CASSLAHYYGYTF. The CDR3 DNA sequence: TGTGCCAGCAGCCTGGCCCATTACTATGGCTACACCTTC. This chain uses TRBV7-8 with TRBJ1-2; D is undetermined. Germline values: CDR1 SGHVS, CDR2 FQNEAQ. CDR3 length equals 13 residues. V shed 5 bases and J shed 3 bases, with 10 bases lying between them.

The V and J genes are TRBV18 and TRBJ1-1, with D perhaps matching TRBD1 (6 bases). This CDR3 has 16 residues. Germline V CDR1 and CDR2: KGHSH, LQKENI. The V end was cut by 0 bases, the J end by 3 bases, with 14 bases between. CDR3 loop: CASSPPGGLFDTEAFF. The CDR3 DNA reads TGTGCCAGCTCACCACCCGGGGGGCTATTTGACACTGAAGCTTTCTTT. Together with reference TRBV18 and TRBJ1-1, the CDR3 gives the full variable domain: NAGVMQNPRHLVRRRGQEARLRCSPMKGHSHVYWYRQLPEEGLKFMVYLQKENIIDESGMPKERFSAEFPKEGPSILRIQQVVRGDSAAYFCASSPPGGLFDTEAFFGQGTRLTVV.

This clone turned up a few times. This chain connects TRBV29-1 to TRBJ2-7, with 7 bases fitting TRBD1. CDR1 and CDR2 (germline): SQVTM, ANQGSEA. This CDR3 is built from 12 residues. After removal of 5 bases from V and 6 bases from J, the junction contained 7 bases not matched to a gene. CDR3 sequence: CSVRQGYGEQYF. The CDR3 coding sequence is TGCAGCGTTAGACAGGGATATGGCGAGCAGTACTTC.

The V and J genes are TRBV29-1 and TRBJ1-1; the D gene is possibly TRBD1 (5 bases). CDR1 SQVTM and CDR2 ANQGSEA come from the germline V gene. The CDR3 has 14 amino acids. V dropped 2 bases and J dropped 0 bases, with 10 bases sitting between them. The CDR3 nucleotides read TGCAGCGTTGAAATTACAGGCATGAACACTGAAGCTTTCTTT. Its translation is CSVEITGMNTEAFF. Filled out from reference TRBV29-1 and TRBJ1-1, the complete variable domain reads SAVISQKPSRDICQRGTSLTIQCQVDSQVTMMFWYRQQPGQSLTLIATANQGSEATYESGFVIDKFPISRPNLTFSTLTVSNMSPEDSSIYLCSVEITGMNTEAFFGQGTRLTVV.

This clone showed up just a few times. The genes are TRBV30 and TRBJ1-6; 7 bases are shared with TRBD1. CDR1 GTSNPN and CDR2 SVGIG come from the germline V gene (reference sequence). The CDR3 has 15 amino acids. CDR3 amino acids: CACNRGPSSNSPLHF. As DNA, the CDR3 is TGTGCTTGTAACAGGGGCCCCTCCTCGAATTCACCCCTCCACTTT.

This clone appeared a single time. V and J are TRBV25-1 and TRBJ2-1, with 15 nucleotides matching TRBD2. In germline, CDR1 is MGHDK, CDR2 SYGVNS. Trimming took 4 bases from V and 6 from J; bases not matched to a gene: 4. The CDR3 has 16 amino acids. The chain's CDR3 is CASSGPGLAGGNEQFF. The CDR3 DNA is TGTGCCAGCAGTGGACCGGGACTAGCGGGAGGCAATGAGCAGTTCTTC.

V and J are TRBV25-1 and TRBJ1-2; D call uncertain. The CDR3 covers 13 residues. V was shortened by 4 bases and J by 4 bases, with 10 bases between the two germline ends. CDR1 and CDR2 (germline): MGHDK, SYGVNS. The CDR3 sequence: CASSVGRGYGYTF. For the CDR3, the DNA is TGTGCCAGCAGTGTAGGGCGGGGCTATGGCTACACCTTC.

V is TRBV19 and J is TRBJ1-2; 9 bases fit TRBD1. This CDR3 region has 16 residues. Germline V gives CDR1 LNHDA, CDR2 SQIVND (reference sequence). Unmatched junction bases numbered 12, after V lost 8 bases and J lost 2 bases. The CDR3 bases are TGTGCCAGTTCCCCCGCGGGACAGGGTCCCAACTATGGCTACACCTTC. Translating gives CASSPAGQGPNYGYTF.

The chain employs TRBV5-8 and TRBJ1-5, with 8 bases lining up with TRBD1. Germline CDR1 and CDR2: SGHTS and YDEGEE. The junction had 10 bases not matched to a gene; V was cut back by 6 bases and J by 2 bases. CDR3 length: 16 residues. This chain's CDR3 is CASNPAGGFGNQPQHF. The CDR3 nucleotides are TGTGCCAGCAACCCGGCAGGGGGCTTTGGCAATCAGCCCCAGCATTTT.

The chain couples TRBV19 to TRBJ1-2, with TRBD1 matching 7 bases. The germline gives CDR1 LNHDA, CDR2 SQIVND (reference sequence). CDR3 length: 16 residues. V lost 5 bases to trimming and J lost 4 bases; unmatched junction nucleotides: 13. The chain's CDR3 is CASSESQTGRIYGYTF. The CDR3 DNA sequence: TGTGCCAGTAGTGAGAGCCAGACAGGGAGGATCTATGGCTACACCTTC.

This clone has just one count. This chain uses TRBV11-2 with TRBJ1-2; TRBD1 aligns across 8 bases. The germline CDR1 and CDR2 sequences are SGHAT and FQNNGV. This CDR3 has 14 amino acids. J lost 4 bases, V lost 4 bases, and 5 bases had no gene match. The CDR3 loop reads CASSSLTGGYGYTF. The CDR3 DNA reads as TGTGCCAGCAGCTCCCTCACAGGGGGCTATGGCTACACCTTC.

This clone was recorded once. The chain couples TRBV30 to TRBJ2-1; possible D gene TRBD2, 5 bases. This CDR3 is 17 amino acids long. Trimming shortened V by 1 base and J by 0 bases, and 16 bases separated the two germline ends. Germline V gene data show CDR1 as GTSNPN and CDR2 as SVGIG (reference sequence). CDR3 sequence: CAWSGGLTQNSYNEQFF. Written as DNA, the CDR3 is TGTGCCTGGAGTGGCGGGCTGACCCAAAACTCCTACAATGAGCAGTTCTTC.

V gene TRBV12-3 or TRBV12-4 combines with J gene TRBJ1-6; D is perhaps TRBD1 (5 bases). The CDR3 length is 13 residues. Between the trimmed V and J ends, which lost 5 bases and 8 bases, there was a span of 10 bases. The CDR3 spells CASSRARDSPLHF. DNA of the CDR3: TGTGCCAGCAGTCGGGCCAGGGATTCACCCCTCCACTTT.

This chain joins TRBV5-6 and TRBJ1-5; D unresolved. V gave up 0 bases and J gave up 0 bases, with 10 bases separating them. The CDR3 consists of 16 residues. Germline CDR1 and CDR2: SGHDT and YYEEEE. The CDR3 protein is CASSLAPTASNQPQHF. The CDR3 coding sequence is TGTGCCAGCAGCTTGGCCCCAACAGCTAGCAATCAGCCCCAGCATTTT.

V is TRBV15 and J is TRBJ2-5, with 9 bases that match TRBD1. The V gene's germline CDR1 is LNHNV and CDR2 YYDKDF (reference sequence). Trimming took 0 bases from V and 4 from J; bases not matched to a gene: 3. CDR3 length: 15 residues. In DNA, the CDR3 is TGTGCCACCAGCAGAGATAGACAGGGGGGAGAGACCCAGTACTTC. This sequence encodes CATSRDRQGGETQYF.

This chain links TRBV5-1 with TRBJ1-4, with D possibly being TRBD1 (6 bases). Trimming cost V 0 bases and J 5 bases, with 11 bases left between them. Looked up from germline, CDR1 is SGHRS and CDR2 is YFSETQ. The CDR3 loop spans 15 amino acids. DNA of the CDR3: TGCGCCAGCAGCTTGGCACAGGGAGAGAATGAAAAACTGTTTTTT. Translation gives CASSLAQGENEKLFF.

The chain combines TRBV30 with TRBJ1-1; 8 positions agree with TRBD1. The V gene's germline CDR1 is GTSNPN and CDR2 SVGIG (reference sequence). CDR3 size: 13 residues. With V trimmed by 4 bases and J by 1 base, 2 bases remained unmatched. CDR3 bases: TGTGCCTGGAACAGGGGGGAGAACACTGAAGCTTTCTTT. Protein product: CAWNRGENTEAFF.

The gene calls are TRBV9 and TRBJ1-1; tentatively, D is TRBD1 (5 bases). This CDR3 has 14 amino acids. Trimming left V 3 bases short and J 10 bases short, with 19 bases between. CDR1 SGDLS and CDR2 YYNGEE come from the germline V gene. The CDR3 region has the DNA TGTGCCAGCAGCGCGGGGGGGAGTACTCGCGCAGCTTTCTTT. This codes for CASSAGGSTRAAFF. The complete variable domain, with remaining parts taken from reference TRBV9 and TRBJ1-1, reads DSGVTQTPKHLITATGQRVTLRCSPRSGDLSVYWYQQSLDQGLQFLIQYYNGEERAKGNILERFSAQQFPDLHSELNLSSLELGDSALYFCASSAGGSTRAAFFGQGTRLTVV.

The chain carries TRBV7-2 and TRBJ1-4, with 7 bases matching TRBD1. Germline trimming cut 5 bases from V and 8 bases from J; bases unmatched to any gene: 5. The CDR3 extends over 13 amino acids. Germline V gene sequence: CDR1 SGHTA, CDR2 FQGNSA. The CDR3 region is CASSQGVSEKLFF. CDR3 DNA: TGTGCCAGCAGCCAGGGGGTCAGCGAAAAACTGTTTTTT.

The chain couples TRBV6-2 or TRBV6-3 to TRBJ2-3; 10 bases map to TRBD2. CDR1 and CDR2 from the germline V gene are MNHEY and SVGEGT. This CDR3 comprises 15 residues. V dropped 6 bases and J dropped 4; count of bases not matched to a gene: 7. The CDR3 loop is CASRYGSGGPDTQYF. In DNA form, the CDR3 reads TGTGCCAGCAGGTACGGTAGCGGGGGGCCAGATACGCAGTATTTT.

As regards this clone: Distinct nucleotide sequences in the sample also encode this CDR3. This sequence joins TRBV2 and TRBJ1-1, with 7 bases fitting TRBD1. Trimming took 5 bases from V and 1 from J; bases not matched to a gene: 1. CDR3 length: 13 residues. The germline CDR1 and CDR2 sequences are SNHLY and FYNNEI. CDR3 protein: CASSRQGNTEAFF. The CDR3 nucleotides are TGTGCCAGCAGTCGACAGGGGAACACTGAAGCTTTCTTT.

The CDR3 nucleotides are TGTGCCAGCAGGACAGGGGCATCACAAGCTTTCTTT. Its translation is CASRTGASQAFF. The chain couples TRBV5-8 to TRBJ1-1; 8 bases are a match to TRBD1. J was trimmed by 9 bases and V by 5 bases; bases with no gene match: 6. The CDR3 loop spans 12 amino acids. CDR1 and CDR2 from the germline V gene are SGHTS and YDEGEE.

The CDR3 DNA is TGTGCCAGCAGCTCGGGACAGGGAGTCTCTGGGGCCAACGTCCTGACTTTC. Protein product: CASSSGQGVSGANVLTF. This chain links TRBV5-4 with TRBJ2-6; 9 nucleotides agree with TRBD1. V lost 3 bases to trimming and J lost 0 bases; unmatched junction nucleotides: 4. The germline CDR1 and CDR2 sequences are SGHNT and YYREEE (reference sequence). There are 17 residues in the CDR3.

This clone has just a few counts. This rearrangement joins TRBV30 to TRBJ1-5, with TRBD1 matching over 7 bases. The CDR3 runs 13 residues. CDR1 GTSNPN and CDR2 SVGIG come from the germline V gene (reference sequence). Germline trimming cut 3 bases from V and 6 bases from J; bases unmatched to any gene: 5. The CDR3 sequence: CAWRGQGGQPQHF. The CDR3 DNA reads TGTGCCTGGAGGGGGCAGGGGGGTCAGCCCCAGCATTTT.